Below are 20 T cell receptor beta chains sequenced from a single sample in a study of cytomegalovirus exposure and HLA in healthy donors. Amplification used 60 Vbeta primers and 13 Jbeta primers. Sequencing used immunoSEQ multiplex PCR; TCRdb keeps in-frame clones, though not all of them. There are about 88,000 clones in the sample; approximately 77% occur only once, and 4.5% to 5.5% lies in the top ten. Sequenced material: PBMCs. Source of these receptors: a woman between 40 and 55 years old in good health and CMV-seronegative.

The chain links TRBV30 to TRBJ1-1; 7 bases are shared with TRBD1. The CDR3 extends over 12 amino acids. In germline, CDR1 is GTSNPN, CDR2 SVGIG (reference sequence). With V trimmed by 5 bases and J by 5 bases, 5 bases remained unmatched. This CDR3 is CAWVTGETEAFF. The CDR3 DNA is TGTGCCTGGGTAACAGGGGAAACTGAAGCTTTCTTT.

The V call is TRBV25-1, the J call TRBJ1-4; D might be TRBD1 (6 bases). CDR3 length: 12 residues. Germline lookup yields CDR1 MGHDK and CDR2 SYGVNS. V lost 6 bases to trimming and J lost 15 bases, with 17 bases between them. CDR3 DNA: TGTGCCAGCAGGACGTCCGGGACAACTTTGTTTTTT. Protein sequence: CASRTSGTTLFF.

About this clone itself: A read error may account for a junction end that differs from germline. In the same sample, other DNA sequences code for this CDR3. This sequence joins TRBV4-1 and TRBJ2-1; TRBD2 matches at 9 bases. Germline V gene sequence: CDR1 MGHRA, CDR2 YSYEKL. This CDR3 region has 15 residues. In DNA, the CDR3 is TGCGCCAGCAGCCAAGCGATGGGGGCGGGGGGGGTTCCTCTCTTC. Amino acids: CASSQAMGAGGVPLF.

The rearrangement links TRBV11-2 to TRBJ1-2; TRBD1 is a possible D gene (6 bases). V was clipped by 7 bases and J by 4 bases, with 16 bases between them. Germline CDR1 SGHAT, CDR2 FQNNGV. This CDR3 is built from 14 residues. CDR3 residues: CASTSNRAPYGYTF. CDR3 DNA sequence: TGTGCCAGCACCTCAAACAGGGCTCCCTATGGCTACACCTTC.

This sequence joins TRBV9 and TRBJ1-1; no reliable D call. V dropped 3 bases and J dropped 0 bases, with 12 bases sitting between them. CDR3 length equals 15 residues. The germline CDR1 and CDR2 sequences are SGDLS and YYNGEE. This chain's CDR3 is CASSALTVMNTEAFF. The CDR3 coding sequence is TGTGCCAGCAGCGCCCTCACAGTGATGAACACTGAAGCTTTCTTT.

J is TRBJ2-5 and V is TRBV4-1; possible D gene TRBD2, 6 bases. The CDR3 consists of 15 residues. Germline V CDR1 and CDR2: MGHRA, YSYEKL. Trimming left V 0 bases short and J 9 bases short, with 17 bases between. CDR3 sequence reads: CASSQDPGTWASQYF. CDR3 coding DNA: TGCGCCAGCAGCCAAGACCCCGGGACTTGGGCCTCCCAGTACTTC.

The V call is TRBV7-2, the J call TRBJ2-7; D is unresolved. This CDR3 has 14 residues. V gave up 1 base and J gave up 2 bases, with 9 bases separating them. Germline V lookup: CDR1 SGHTA, CDR2 FQGNSA. CDR3 in DNA: TGTGCCAGCAGCTTAGATCCAGGTACCTACGAGCAGTACTTC. Its protein is CASSLDPGTYEQYF. Full variable domain (rest looked up from reference TRBV7-2 and TRBJ2-7): GAGVSQSPSNKVTEKGKDVELRCDPISGHTALYWYRQSLGQGLEFLIYFQGNSAPDKSGLPSDRFSAERTGGSVSTLTIQRTQQEDSAVYLCASSLDPGTYEQYFGPGTRLTVT.

The V gene is TRBV6-7, the J gene TRBJ1-2; tentatively, D is TRBD1 (6 bases). TRBV6-7 is marked as an open reading frame, function uncertain. The CDR3 is 15 residues long. Trimming left V 8 bases short and J 5 bases short, with 21 bases between. The CDR3 sequence is CASFSGGQRFYGYTF. The CDR3 bases are TGTGCCAGCTTCTCCGGGGGGCAGCGATTTTATGGCTACACCTTC.

The CDR3 loop is CASSLGQENYGYTF. The CDR3 DNA reads TGCGCCAGCAGCTTGGGACAGGAAAACTATGGCTACACCTTC. This chain links TRBV5-1 with TRBJ1-2; possibly TRBD1 for D (6 bases). From germline, CDR1 is SGHRS and CDR2 YFSETQ. CDR3 length: 14 residues. Trimming removed 0 bases at V and 2 bases at J, with 8 bases between.

The V and J genes are TRBV29-1 and TRBJ1-4, with 7 bases identical to TRBD1. Germline V gives CDR1 SQVTM, CDR2 ANQGSEA. This CDR3 is built from 13 residues. The V and J ends lost 3 bases and 8 bases, in that order; junction bases with no gene match: 6. Here the CDR3 DNA reads TGCAGCGTTGAGGGACAGTCCGCCGAAAAACTGTTTTTT. Translation gives CSVEGQSAEKLFF.

This clone was found a few times. The CDR3 region is CASSLRDRGEQYF. The DNA of the CDR3 is TGTGCCAGCAGCTTAAGGGACAGGGGGGAGCAGTACTTC. V gene TRBV7-2 combines with J gene TRBJ2-7; 11 bases are a match to TRBD1. This CDR3 spans 13 amino acids. The trim removed 2 bases at V and 7 bases at J, leaving 1 base unmatched. Germline-derived CDR1 and CDR2 are SGHTA and FQGNSA.

The V and J genes are TRBV6-1 and TRBJ2-7, with D tentatively TRBD2 (5 bases). CDR1 is MNHNS and CDR2 is SASEGT in the germline V gene. The CDR3 length is 15 residues. With 11 bases removed from V and 3 bases from J, the gap between germline ends came to 23 bases. The CDR3 protein is CAPVNKSDCYYEQYF. CDR3 DNA sequence: TGTGCCCCCGTGAATAAATCGGACTGTTACTACGAGCAGTACTTC.

This chain uses TRBV30 with TRBJ1-6; possible D gene TRBD1, 6 bases. Germline loops: CDR1 GTSNPN, CDR2 SVGIG (reference sequence). Trimming took 1 base from V and 7 from J, leaving 17 bases between them. The CDR3 is 16 amino acids. CDR3 residues: CAWSETLQGNNSPLHF. DNA for the CDR3: TGTGCCTGGAGTGAGACCCTACAGGGAAACAATTCACCCCTCCACTTT.

This chain links TRBV29-1 with TRBJ1-2; D unresolved. The CDR3 covers 12 residues. V dropped 4 bases and J dropped 4 bases, with 10 bases sitting between them. Germline lookup yields CDR1 SQVTM and CDR2 ANQGSEA. In DNA, the CDR3 is TGCAGCGTTGTTCGGGAAGGCTATGGCTACACCTTC. Its protein product is CSVVREGYGYTF.

This chain connects TRBV27 to TRBJ2-1; D is perhaps TRBD1 (5 bases). The CDR3 is made up of 13 amino acids. CDR1 is MNHEY, CDR2 SMNVEV, per germline (reference sequence). The CDR3 loop reads CALPASGQSEQFF. The CDR3 nucleotides read TGTGCGCTACCCGCGTCAGGGCAAAGTGAGCAGTTCTTC.

The chain links TRBV30 to TRBJ2-7; 8 bases map to TRBD2. From germline, CDR1 is GTSNPN and CDR2 SVGIG (reference sequence). The CDR3 has 14 amino acids. Trimming removed 2 bases from V and 0 bases from J; junction bases left unmatched: 3. In DNA, the CDR3 is TGTGCCTGGAGTCCCAGCGGGGGCTCCTACGAGCAGTACTTC. As protein: CAWSPSGGSYEQYF.

The V and J genes are TRBV10-3 and TRBJ2-5, with D perhaps matching TRBD1 (7 bases). Germline CDR1 and CDR2: ENHRY and SYGVKD. This CDR3 is built from 16 residues. The V gene lost 9 bases and the J gene lost 4 bases, with 24 bases spanning the gap. The CDR3, as DNA: TGTGCCATAGGGGGCAAAGGGCGGGGAGCGGGAGAGACCCAGTACTTC. This gives the protein CAIGGKGRGAGETQYF.

The chain recombines TRBV4-3 with TRBJ2-3; no clear D gene. Trimming shortened V by 0 bases and J by 2 bases, and 15 bases separated the two germline ends. Germline CDR1 and CDR2: LGHNA and YSLEER. This CDR3 is 17 amino acids long. CDR3 sequence reads: CASSQDYSKPYTDTQYF. The DNA of the CDR3 is TGCGCCAGCAGCCAAGATTACAGTAAGCCTTACACAGATACGCAGTATTTT.

This chain joins TRBV5-1 and TRBJ2-5; TRBD2 matches 9 bases. J lost 4 bases, V lost 7 bases, and 8 bases had no gene match. The CDR3 extends over 14 amino acids. The germline V gene has CDR1 SGHRS and CDR2 YFSETQ. The CDR3 coding sequence is TGCGCCAGCGCAAGCGGGGGGTCCCCAGAGACCCAGTACTTC. This translates into CASASGGSPETQYF.

This clone was detected a few times. The rearrangement links TRBV27 to TRBJ1-1; 7 bases map to TRBD1. Trimming cost V 6 bases and J 3 bases; bases outside gene matches: 7. The germline V gene encodes CDR1 MNHEY and CDR2 SMNVEV (reference sequence). This CDR3 region has 14 residues. The CDR3 sequence: CASRADRSDTEAFF. CDR3 DNA: TGTGCCAGCAGGGCGGACAGGAGTGACACTGAAGCTTTCTTT.